This TCR beta chain was observed in a study of blood T cell repertoires in COVID-19. Turning to the study itself: The United States, Italy and Spain supplied acute and convalescent COVID-19 samples.

The CDR3 runs 15 residues. Germline loops: CDR1 MGHRA, CDR2 YSYEKL. Deletions cut 4 bases from V and 5 bases from J, with 14 bases between. Seattle researchers signed up patients amid active infection and tracked them longitudinally. Original handling: Estimation of nucleated cell counts relied on the amplification of reference gene primers. TCRdb keeps only in-frame clones here, not all; method: immunoSEQ multiplex PCR. The V and J calls and clone size are taken from that table; D and trimming were inferred from the DNA. The sample holds over 150,000 clones, around four fifths seen once. The chain employs TRBV4-1 and TRBJ1-4; tentative D call: TRBD1 (6 bases). Sequences were obtained from peripheral blood. The source is a woman of 80 years or more with COVID-19, enrolled during active disease. For the CDR3, the DNA is TGCGCCAGCAGCCTCCTCGGACAGCTAAATGAAAAACTGTTTTTT. It translates to CASSLLGQLNEKLFF.